This paragraph reports one T cell receptor beta chain. Antigen specificity is unknown. With 3 bases removed from V and 4 bases from J, the gap between germline ends came to 18 bases. Looked up from germline, CDR1 is SGHRS and CDR2 is YFSETQ. CDR3 length: 16 residues. Investigators took about 10 milliliters of peripheral blood from every donor. For the second PCR, which ran for roughly 7 to 11 cycles, a sample-barcoded 5' primer and a J-beta primer mix were used. TCRdb reprocessed the 5' RACE reads with MiXCR, giving one entry per CDR3 protein. This sample has about a million distinct CDR3 sequences, with under 40% found just once. The sample is drawn from a study of blood T cells in healthy people across ages. Study outcomes and limitations: Age brought a roughly linear fall in TCR beta diversity measured per million T cells.

The V and J genes are TRBV5-1 and TRBJ2-3; D is unclear. This receptor was obtained from a man aged 18 to 35 in good health. The sequenced sample consisted of blood. CDR3 nucleotides: TGCGCCAGCAGCTCTCCCCCTGACGGTGCCCCAGATACGCAGTATTTT. Encoded protein: CASSSPPDGAPDTQYF.